This T cell receptor beta chain derives from a study of Graves' ophthalmopathy and Graves' hyperthyroidism. Looking at the study overall: The collection of peripheral blood took place at initial diagnosis, before any treatment.

Amplification targeted the TCR beta CDR3 regions, with RNA transcripts as the source material. After a first-round RT-PCR with HTBI primers, a second-round multiplex PCR was run. From the multiplex PCR reads, TCRdb called clonotypes with MiXCR, one entry per CDR3 protein. The data hold about 700,000 distinct CDR3 sequences, with about 41% observed a single time. Germline V lookup: CDR1 LNHDA, CDR2 SQIVND (reference sequence). CDR3 size: 13 residues. The germline V and J ends were trimmed by 11 bases and 3 bases, with 17 bases remaining between them. Ophthalmopathy was moderately-to-severely active, CAS at least 3, NOSPECS at least 4, lasting under 3 months. The authors isolated PBMCs from 8 to 10 ml of fresh peripheral blood. This clonotype appeared many times.

The receptor's source is an adult man with Graves' ophthalmopathy. What was sequenced was peripheral blood. The chain couples TRBV19 to TRBJ2-7, with a tentative D call TRBD2 (6 bases). CDR3: CAPPSASFYEQYF. CDR3 sequence (DNA): TGTGCCCCCCCTAGCGCGAGTTTCTACGAGCAGTACTTC.